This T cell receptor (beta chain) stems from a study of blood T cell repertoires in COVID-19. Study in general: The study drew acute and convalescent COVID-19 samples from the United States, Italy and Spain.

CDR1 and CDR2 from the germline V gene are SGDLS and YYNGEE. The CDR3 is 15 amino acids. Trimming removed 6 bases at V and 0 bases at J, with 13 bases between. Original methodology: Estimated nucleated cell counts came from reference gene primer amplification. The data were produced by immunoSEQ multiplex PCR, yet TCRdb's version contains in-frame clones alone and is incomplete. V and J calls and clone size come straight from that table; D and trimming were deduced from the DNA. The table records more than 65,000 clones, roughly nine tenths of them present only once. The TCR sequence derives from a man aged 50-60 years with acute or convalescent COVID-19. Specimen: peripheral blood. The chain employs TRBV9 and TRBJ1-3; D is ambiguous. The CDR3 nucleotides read TGTGCCAGCACCCCTCACGGGAGCTCTGGAAACACCATATATTTT. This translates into CASTPHGSSGNTIYF.